A selection of T cell receptor beta chains follows, all from one sample in a study of CD8 T cells in ankylosing spondylitis. TCRdb re-derived calls from the 5' RACE reads in MiXCR, one entry per CDR3 protein. The repertoire holds approximately 520,000 distinct CDR3 sequences, with about 5.7% as singletons. The sample consisted of blood, either unsorted or a sorted T cell fraction (not recorded which). The receptors come from a male donor with ankylosing spondylitis. Each CDR3 is given with its conserved first and last residue. A D gene is named only where the DNA matches it firmly. Clone size is stated in some rows and not others, as once, few, many or a class when expanded.

j_call d_call clone_size v_call cdr3_aa cdr3_nt
TRBJ1-2 - many TRBV12-3/TRBV12-4 CASSFRATYGYTF TGTGCCAGCAGTTTTCGGGCGACCTATGGCTACACCTTC
TRBJ2-5 - many TRBV6-5 CASSRQRGPPHF TGTGCCAGCAGCAGACAACGGGGGCCCCCCCACTTC
TRBJ2-3 - many TRBV20-1 CSLAPRYTDTQYF TGCAGTTTAGCCCCCCGGTACACAGATACGCAGTATTTT
TRBJ1-5 - many TRBV6-2/TRBV6-3 CASSYSFGQPQHF TGTGCCAGCAGTTACTCGTTTGGCCAGCCCCAGCATTTT
TRBJ2-1 TRBD2 many TRBV29-1 CSVEPIPGLERSISYNEQFF TGCAGCGTTGAACCGATCCCGGGACTAGAGCGGTCCATATCCTACAATGAGCAGTTCTTC
TRBJ2-1 - many TRBV7-2 CASTPRVPYNEQFF TGTGCCAGCACCCCCAGGGTACCGTACAATGAGCAGTTCTTC
TRBJ1-1 TRBD1 many TRBV4-1 CASSPRQGRNTEAFF TGCGCCAGCAGCCCGCGACAGGGACGGAACACTGAAGCTTTCTTT
TRBJ1-1 - many TRBV5-1 CASTFLGANTEAFF TGCGCCAGCACCTTTCTGGGGGCAAACACTGAAGCTTTCTTT
TRBJ2-5 TRBD2 - TRBV15 CATSSGFSGGHQETQYF TGTGCCACCAGCAGTGGATTTAGCGGGGGCCACCAAGAGACCCAGTACTTC
TRBJ2-7 TRBD2 many TRBV28 CASSFSTSGIYEQYF TGTGCCAGCAGTTTTAGTACTAGCGGAATCTACGAGCAGTACTTC
TRBJ2-5 TRBD2 few TRBV7-2 CASSVRDYRRETQYF TGTGCCAGCAGCGTAAGGGACTATCGGCGGGAGACCCAGTACTTC
TRBJ2-2 - - TRBV5-5 CASSLGWGRGNTGELFF TGTGCCAGCAGCTTGGGATGGGGGAGAGGGAACACCGGGGAGCTGTTTTTT
TRBJ2-7 - many TRBV4-3 CASSQDVRFSEQYF TGCGCCAGCAGCCAAGATGTAAGATTTTCGGAGCAGTACTTC
TRBJ2-1 - many TRBV20-1 CSAGTLRTYNEQFF TGCAGTGCTGGGACCCTTCGGACCTACAATGAGCAGTTCTTC
TRBJ2-5 TRBD2 many TRBV28 CASSYPGSGGQETQYF TGTGCCAGCAGTTACCCGGGTAGCGGGGGACAAGAGACCCAGTACTTC
TRBJ2-7 - few TRBV6-1 CASSRDGHYEQYF TGTGCCAGCAGTCGGGACGGCCACTACGAGCAGTACTTC
TRBJ2-7 TRBD2 many TRBV4-3 CASSQGKGLAGVNEQYF TGCGCCAGCAGCCAAGGAAAGGGCCTAGCGGGAGTAAACGAGCAGTACTTC
TRBJ1-2 TRBD1 many TRBV4-3 CASSQTLLTGRELNYGYTF TGCGCCAGCAGCCAAACCCTTTTGACAGGGAGGGAATTGAACTATGGCTACACCTTC
TRBJ2-1 TRBD2 few TRBV4-1 CASSQAGLAGGGEQFF TGCGCCAGCAGCCAAGCGGGACTAGCGGGGGGTGGTGAGCAGTTCTTC
TRBJ2-7 TRBD2 many TRBV20-1 CSASPGAGAYEQYF TGCAGTGCTAGCCCGGGAGCGGGGGCCTACGAGCAGTACTTC
TRBJ2-7 - - TRBV18 CASSDTGISGEQYF TGTGCCAGCTCAGACACAGGGATCAGTGGCGAGCAGTACTTC